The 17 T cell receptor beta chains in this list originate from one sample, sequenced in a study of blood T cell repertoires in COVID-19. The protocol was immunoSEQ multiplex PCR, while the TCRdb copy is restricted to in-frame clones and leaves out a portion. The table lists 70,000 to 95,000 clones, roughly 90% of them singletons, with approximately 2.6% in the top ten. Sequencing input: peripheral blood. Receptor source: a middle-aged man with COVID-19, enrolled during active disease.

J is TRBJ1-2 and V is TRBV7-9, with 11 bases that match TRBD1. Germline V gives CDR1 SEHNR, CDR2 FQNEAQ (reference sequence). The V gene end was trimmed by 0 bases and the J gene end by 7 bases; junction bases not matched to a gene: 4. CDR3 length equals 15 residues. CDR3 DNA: TGTGCCAGCAGCTTAGCCTTGGGACAGGGGGGTGGCTACACCTTC. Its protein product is CASSLALGQGGGYTF.

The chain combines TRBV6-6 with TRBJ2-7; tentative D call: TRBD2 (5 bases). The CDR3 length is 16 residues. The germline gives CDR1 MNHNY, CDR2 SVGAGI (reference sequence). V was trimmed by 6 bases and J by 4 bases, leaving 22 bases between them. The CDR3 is CASSQRVEGFGYEQYF. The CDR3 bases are TGTGCCAGCAGCCAGAGGGTAGAAGGGTTTGGGTACGAGCAGTACTTC.

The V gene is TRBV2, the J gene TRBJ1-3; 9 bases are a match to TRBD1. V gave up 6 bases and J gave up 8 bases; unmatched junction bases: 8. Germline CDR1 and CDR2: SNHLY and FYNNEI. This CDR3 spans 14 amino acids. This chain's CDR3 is CASSPDRGRDTIYF. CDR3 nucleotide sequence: TGTGCCAGCAGCCCGGACAGGGGACGAGACACCATATATTTT.

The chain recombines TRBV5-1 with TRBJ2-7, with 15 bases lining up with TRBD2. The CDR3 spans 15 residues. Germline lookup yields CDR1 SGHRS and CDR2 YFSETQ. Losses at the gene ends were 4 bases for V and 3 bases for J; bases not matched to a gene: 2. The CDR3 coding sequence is TGCGCCAGCAGCGCGGGACTAGCGGGGGGCTACGAGCAGTACTTC. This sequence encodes CASSAGLAGGYEQYF.

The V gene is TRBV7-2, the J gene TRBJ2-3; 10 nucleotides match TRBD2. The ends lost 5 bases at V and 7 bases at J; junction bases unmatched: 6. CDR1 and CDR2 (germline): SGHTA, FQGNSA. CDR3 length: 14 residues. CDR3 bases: TGTGCCAGCAGCACCAGCGGGGGGGCTAATACGCAGTATTTT. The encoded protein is CASSTSGGANTQYF.

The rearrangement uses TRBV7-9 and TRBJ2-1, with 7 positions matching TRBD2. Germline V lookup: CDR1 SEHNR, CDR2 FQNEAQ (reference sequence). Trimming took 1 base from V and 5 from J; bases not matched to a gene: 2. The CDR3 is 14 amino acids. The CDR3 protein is CASSLVGGDNEQFF. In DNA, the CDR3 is TGTGCCAGCAGCTTAGTTGGGGGGGACAATGAGCAGTTCTTC. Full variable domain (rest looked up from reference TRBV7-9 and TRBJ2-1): DTGVSQNPRHKITKRGQNVTFRCDPISEHNRLYWYRQTLGQGPEFLTYFQNEAQLEKSRLLSDRFSAERPKGSFSTLEIQRTEQGDSAMYLCASSLVGGDNEQFFGPGTRLTVL.

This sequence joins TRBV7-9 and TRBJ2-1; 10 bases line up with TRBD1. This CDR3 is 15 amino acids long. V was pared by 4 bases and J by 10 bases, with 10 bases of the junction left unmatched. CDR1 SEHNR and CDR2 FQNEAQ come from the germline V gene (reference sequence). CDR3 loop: CASSSPDRGSGEQFF. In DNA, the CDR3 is TGTGCCAGCAGCTCACCGGACAGGGGGAGTGGAGAGCAGTTCTTC.

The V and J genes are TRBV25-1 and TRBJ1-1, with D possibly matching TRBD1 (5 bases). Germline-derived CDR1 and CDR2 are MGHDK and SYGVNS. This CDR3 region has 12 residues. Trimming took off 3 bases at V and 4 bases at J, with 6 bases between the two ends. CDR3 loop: CASSDDSTEAFF. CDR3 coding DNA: TGTGCCAGCAGTGACGACAGCACTGAAGCTTTCTTT.

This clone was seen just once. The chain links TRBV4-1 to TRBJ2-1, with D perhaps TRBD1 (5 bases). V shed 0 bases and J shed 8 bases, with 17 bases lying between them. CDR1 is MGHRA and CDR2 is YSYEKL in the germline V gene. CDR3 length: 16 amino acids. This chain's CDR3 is CASSQDGRRGTDEQFF. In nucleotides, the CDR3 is TGCGCCAGCAGCCAAGATGGTCGAAGGGGCACCGATGAGCAGTTCTTC.

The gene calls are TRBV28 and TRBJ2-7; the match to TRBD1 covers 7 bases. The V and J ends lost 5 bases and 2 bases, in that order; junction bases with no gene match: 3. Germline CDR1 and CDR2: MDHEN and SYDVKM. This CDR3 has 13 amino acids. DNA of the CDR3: TGTGCCAGCAGTCTCACAGGGGCCTACGAGCAGTACTTC. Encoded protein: CASSLTGAYEQYF. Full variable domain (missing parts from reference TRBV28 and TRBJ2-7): DVKVTQSSRYLVKRTGEKVFLECVQDMDHENMFWYRQDPGLGLRLIYFSYDVKMKEKGDIPEGYSVSREKKERFSLILESASTNQTSMYLCASSLTGAYEQYFGPGTRLTVT.

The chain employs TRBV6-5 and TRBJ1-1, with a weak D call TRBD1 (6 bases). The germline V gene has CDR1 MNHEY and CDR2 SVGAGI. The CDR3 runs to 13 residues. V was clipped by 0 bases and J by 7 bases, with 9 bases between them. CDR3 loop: CASSYSRGFEAFF. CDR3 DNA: TGTGCCAGCAGTTACTCGAGGGGGTTTGAAGCTTTCTTT.

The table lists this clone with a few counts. This CDR3 is CASSYSNRGPNEKLFF. CDR3 bases: TGTGCCAGCAGTTACTCGAACCGGGGTCCTAATGAAAAACTGTTTTTT. V usage is TRBV6-6 and J usage is TRBJ1-4, with unresolved D. V lost 0 bases and J lost 3, with 11 bases in between. The CDR3 loop spans 16 amino acids. The germline CDR1 and CDR2 sequences are MNHNY and SVGAGI (reference sequence).

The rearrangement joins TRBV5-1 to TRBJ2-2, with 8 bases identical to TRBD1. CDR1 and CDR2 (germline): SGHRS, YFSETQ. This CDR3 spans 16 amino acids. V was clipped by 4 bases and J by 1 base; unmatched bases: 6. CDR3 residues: CASSPRGTGNTGELFF. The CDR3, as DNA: TGCGCCAGCAGCCCCCGAGGGACAGGGAACACCGGGGAGCTGTTTTTT.

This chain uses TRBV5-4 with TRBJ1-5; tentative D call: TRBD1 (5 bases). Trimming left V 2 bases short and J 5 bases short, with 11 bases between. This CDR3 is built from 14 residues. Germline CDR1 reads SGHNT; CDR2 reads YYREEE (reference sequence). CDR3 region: CASSFGGPDQPQHF. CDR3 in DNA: TGTGCCAGCAGCTTCGGGGGACCAGATCAGCCCCAGCATTTT.

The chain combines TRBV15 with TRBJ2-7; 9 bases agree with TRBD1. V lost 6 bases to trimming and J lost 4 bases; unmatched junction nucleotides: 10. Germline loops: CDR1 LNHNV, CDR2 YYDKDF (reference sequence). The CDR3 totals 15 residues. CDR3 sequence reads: CATRQPGQGSYEQYF. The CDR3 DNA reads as TGTGCCACCAGGCAACCGGGACAGGGATCATACGAGCAGTACTTC.

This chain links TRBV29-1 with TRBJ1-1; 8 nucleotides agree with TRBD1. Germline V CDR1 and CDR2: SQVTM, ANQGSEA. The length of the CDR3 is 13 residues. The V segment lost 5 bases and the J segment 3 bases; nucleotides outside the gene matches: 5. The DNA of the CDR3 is TGCAGCGTTTACAGGGGGTGGGACACTGAAGCTTTCTTT. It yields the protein CSVYRGWDTEAFF. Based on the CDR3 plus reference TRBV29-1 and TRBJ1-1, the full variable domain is SAVISQKPSRDICQRGTSLTIQCQVDSQVTMMFWYRQQPGQSLTLIATANQGSEATYESGFVIDKFPISRPNLTFSTLTVSNMSPEDSSIYLCSVYRGWDTEAFFGQGTRLTVV.

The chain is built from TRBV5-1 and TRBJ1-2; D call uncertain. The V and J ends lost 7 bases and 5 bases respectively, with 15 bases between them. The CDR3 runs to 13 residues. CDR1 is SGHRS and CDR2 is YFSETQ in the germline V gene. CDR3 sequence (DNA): TGCGCCAGCGCCGTCGGGGATTCATATGGCTACACCTTC. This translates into CASAVGDSYGYTF.